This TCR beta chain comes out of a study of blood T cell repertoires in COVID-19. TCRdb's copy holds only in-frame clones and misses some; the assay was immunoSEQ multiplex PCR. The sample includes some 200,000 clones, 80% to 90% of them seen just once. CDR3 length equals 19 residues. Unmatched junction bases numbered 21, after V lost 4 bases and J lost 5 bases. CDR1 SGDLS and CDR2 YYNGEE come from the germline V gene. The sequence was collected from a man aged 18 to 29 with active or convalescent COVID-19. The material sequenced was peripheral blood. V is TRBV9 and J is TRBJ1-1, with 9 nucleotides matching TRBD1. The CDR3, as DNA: TGTGCCAGCAGCCCCCAAATCGTACAGGGGGCCTCTTCTGGAACTGAAGCTTTCTTT. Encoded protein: CASSPQIVQGASSGTEAFF.